These 9 T cell receptor beta chains originate from one sample sequenced in a study of shared clonotypes between healthy human individuals (dated by TCRdb to the early 2020s). The method was the immunoSEQ multiplex PCR assay. TCRdb holds this immuneACCESS table with in-frame rearrangements only. Some clones are missing; in checked studies, unresolved V genes explain under half, and the rest has no known cause. The sample records about 2.1 million clones, 85% to 95% of which are singletons. The ten largest clones capture about 1.6% of the sample. CD8 naive samples were CD45RO-negative cells positively selected for CCR7, giving a CD45RA+CCR7+ population that excluded TemRA cells. The sample consisted of naive CD8+ T cells from PBMCs. Sample cell subset or site, as interpreted from the label and publication: CD45RA+CCR7+. These receptors all come from a man between 18 and 29 years old in good health. Some clones in this sample may be carry-over from other donors' samples.

In its sample, this clone was seen a few times. This chain links TRBV2 with TRBJ1-5, with a tentative D call TRBD1 (5 bases). V shed 4 bases and J shed 8 bases, with 15 bases lying between them. Germline lookup yields CDR1 SNHLY and CDR2 FYNNEI. CDR3 length equals 14 residues. Here the CDR3 reads CASSGGGRIEPQHF. The DNA of the CDR3 is TGTGCCAGCAGTGGGGGCGGGCGGATCGAGCCCCAGCATTTT.

V gene TRBV27 combines with J gene TRBJ2-5; 8 bases align to TRBD1. V shed 5 bases and J 5 bases; nucleotides not matched to a gene: 7. This CDR3 is built from 14 residues. Germline CDR1 MNHEY, CDR2 SMNVEV (reference sequence). Written as DNA, the CDR3 is TGTGCCAGCAGTCGACAGGGGCGGCGGGAGACCCAGTACTTC. This gives the protein CASSRQGRRETQYF.

The sample holds one count of this clone. J is TRBJ1-2 and V is TRBV27; D is uncertain. Germline V gene sequence: CDR1 MNHEY, CDR2 SMNVEV (reference sequence). The CDR3 length is 15 residues. Trimming shortened V by 0 bases and J by 1 base, and 9 bases separated the two germline ends. The DNA for the CDR3 is TGTGCCAGCAGTTTATCTGGTCCCCGTAACTATGGCTACACCTTC. It specifies CASSLSGPRNYGYTF.

Written as DNA, the CDR3 is TGTGCCAGAACTAACACCGGGTCGGACTGGGGTGATGAAGATGAAAAACTGTTTTTT. Translating it yields CARTNTGSDWGDEDEKLFF. The J gene is TRBJ1-4, the V gene TRBV5-3; D remains unclear. TRBV5-3 is labeled an ORF, and its function is uncertain. Trimming cost V 6 bases and J 6 bases, with 30 bases left between them. This CDR3 is built from 19 residues.

J is TRBJ2-7 and V is TRBV19; 9 bases agree with TRBD1. This CDR3 region has 15 residues. V trimming: 1 base; J trimming: 5 bases; junction bases outside the gene matches: 6. Germline V gives CDR1 LNHDA, CDR2 SQIVND (reference sequence). The CDR3 region is CASSIVHRGLDEQYF. In DNA form, the CDR3 reads TGTGCCAGTAGTATAGTACACAGGGGGCTGGACGAGCAGTACTTC.

The chain uses TRBV28 and TRBJ1-5, with a possible D match to TRBD1 (5 bases). In germline, CDR1 is MDHEN, CDR2 SYDVKM. The CDR3 has 14 amino acids. Between the trimmed V and J ends, which lost 4 bases and 0 bases, there was a span of 7 bases. The CDR3 loop reads CASSWGISNQPQHF. The CDR3 DNA reads TGTGCCAGCAGTTGGGGGATTAGCAATCAGCCCCAGCATTTT.

The CDR3 protein is CASSPRDRGLETQYF. As DNA, the CDR3 is TGTGCCAGCAGCCCTAGGGACAGGGGGCTGGAGACCCAGTACTTC. The rearrangement uses TRBV2 and TRBJ2-5, with 12 bases matching TRBD1. After removal of 6 bases from V and 5 bases from J, the junction contained 7 bases not matched to a gene. Germline V gene data show CDR1 as SNHLY and CDR2 as FYNNEI. The CDR3 covers 15 residues.

This chain connects TRBV15 to TRBJ2-3; 12 bases agree with TRBD1. CDR3 size: 19 residues. Germline V gene sequence: CDR1 LNHNV, CDR2 YYDKDF (reference sequence). Germline trimming cut 1 base from V and 1 base from J; bases unmatched to any gene: 9. The CDR3 DNA sequence: TGTGCCACCAGCAGAGGTCCGGGACAGGGGGCAGTTCGCACAGATACGCAGTATTTT. Its translation is CATSRGPGQGAVRTDTQYF.

This clone was observed a single time. The genes are TRBV19 and TRBJ1-5; D possibly corresponds to TRBD1 (5 bases). The V gene lost 6 bases and the J gene lost 7 bases, with 13 bases spanning the gap. This CDR3 region has 13 residues. Germline V gene lookup returns CDR1 LNHDA and CDR2 SQIVND (reference sequence). The CDR3 is CASRWGGDQPQHF. The CDR3 region has the DNA TGTGCCAGTAGATGGGGCGGGGACCAGCCCCAGCATTTT.